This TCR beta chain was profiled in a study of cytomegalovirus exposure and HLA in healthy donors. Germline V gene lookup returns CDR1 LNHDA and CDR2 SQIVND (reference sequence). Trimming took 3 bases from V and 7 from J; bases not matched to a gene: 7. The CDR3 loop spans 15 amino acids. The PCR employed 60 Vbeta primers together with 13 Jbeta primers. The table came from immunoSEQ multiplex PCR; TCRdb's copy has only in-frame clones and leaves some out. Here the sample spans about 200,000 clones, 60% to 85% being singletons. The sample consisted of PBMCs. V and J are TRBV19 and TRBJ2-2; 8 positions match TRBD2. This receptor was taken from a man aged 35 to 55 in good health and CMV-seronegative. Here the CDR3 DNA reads TGTGCCAGTAGTATTTATGGCGGGAGGCTCGGGGAGCTGTTTTTT. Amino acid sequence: CASSIYGGRLGELFF.